This TCR beta chain was sequenced during a study of CD8+ T cells in alopecia areata. RNA was isolated and reverse transcribed to cDNA, the sequencing template. Sequencing used immunoSEQ multiplex PCR; TCRdb keeps in-frame clones, though not all of them. The data hold about 150,000 clones, with around 86% observed a single time. Source: CD8+ T cells sorted from blood, taken at week 0. The TCR sequence derives from a human donor with alopecia areata.

CDR3 residues: CASSFHRVVGEQYF. The CDR3 DNA follows: TGTGCCAGCAGCTTTCACAGGGTGGTCGGCGAGCAGTACTTC. The chain is built from TRBV13 and TRBJ2-7; D might be TRBD1 (6 bases). The V gene's germline CDR1 is PRHDT and CDR2 FYEKMQ (reference sequence). V gave up 3 bases and J gave up 6 bases, with 15 bases separating them. This CDR3 spans 14 amino acids.